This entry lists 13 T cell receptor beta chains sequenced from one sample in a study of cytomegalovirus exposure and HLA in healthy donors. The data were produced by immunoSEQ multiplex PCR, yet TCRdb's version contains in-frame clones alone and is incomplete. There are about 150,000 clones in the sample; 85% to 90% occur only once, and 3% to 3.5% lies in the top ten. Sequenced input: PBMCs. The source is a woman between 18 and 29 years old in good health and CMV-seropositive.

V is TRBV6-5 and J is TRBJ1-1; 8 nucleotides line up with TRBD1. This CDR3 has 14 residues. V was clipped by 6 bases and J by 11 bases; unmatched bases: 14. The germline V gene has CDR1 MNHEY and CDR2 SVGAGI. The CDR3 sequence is CASRGGQGVRRAFF. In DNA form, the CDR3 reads TGTGCCAGCAGAGGCGGACAGGGAGTCCGGCGGGCTTTCTTT.

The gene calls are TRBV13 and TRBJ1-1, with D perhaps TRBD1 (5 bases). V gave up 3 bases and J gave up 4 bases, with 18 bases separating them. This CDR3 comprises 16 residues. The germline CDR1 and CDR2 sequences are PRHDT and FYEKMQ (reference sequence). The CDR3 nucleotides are TGTGCCAGCAGCTTCAGGAGTCGGGGGTTTGGCACTGAAGCTTTCTTT. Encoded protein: CASSFRSRGFGTEAFF.

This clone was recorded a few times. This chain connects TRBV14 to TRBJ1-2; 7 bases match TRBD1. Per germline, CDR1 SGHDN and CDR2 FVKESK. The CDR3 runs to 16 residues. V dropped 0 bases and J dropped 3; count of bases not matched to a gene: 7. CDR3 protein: CASSQDLGRGDYGYTF. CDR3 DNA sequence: TGTGCCAGCAGCCAAGATCTCGGCAGGGGGGACTATGGCTACACCTTC. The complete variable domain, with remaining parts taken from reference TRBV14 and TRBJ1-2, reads EAGVTQFPSHSVIEKGQTVTLRCDPISGHDNLYWYRRVMGKEIKFLLHFVKESKQDESGMPNNRFLAERTGGTYSTLKVQPAELEDSGVYFCASSQDLGRGDYGYTFGSGTRLTVV.

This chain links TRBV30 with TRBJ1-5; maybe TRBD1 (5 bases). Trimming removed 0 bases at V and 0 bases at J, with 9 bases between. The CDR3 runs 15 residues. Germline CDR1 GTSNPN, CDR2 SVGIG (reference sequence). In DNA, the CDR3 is TGTGCCTGGAGTGTAAGGCAGGGTAGCAATCAGCCCCAGCATTTT. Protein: CAWSVRQGSNQPQHF.

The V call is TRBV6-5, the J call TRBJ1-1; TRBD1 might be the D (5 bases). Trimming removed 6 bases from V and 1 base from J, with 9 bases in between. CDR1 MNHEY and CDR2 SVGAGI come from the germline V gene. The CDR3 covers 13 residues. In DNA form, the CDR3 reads TGTGCCAGCAGGTCTACAGGGAACACTGAAGCTTTCTTT. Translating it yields CASRSTGNTEAFF.

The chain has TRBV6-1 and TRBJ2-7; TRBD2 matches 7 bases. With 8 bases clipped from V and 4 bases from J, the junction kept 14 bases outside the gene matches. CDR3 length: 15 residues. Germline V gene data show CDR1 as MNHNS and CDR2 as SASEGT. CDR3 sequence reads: CASRESGTLGYEQYF. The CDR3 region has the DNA TGTGCCAGCCGAGAGAGCGGGACCCTTGGGTACGAGCAGTACTTC.

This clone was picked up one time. The CDR3 is CASSEEQGKNTEAFF. Written as DNA, the CDR3 is TGTGCCAGCAGCGAAGAACAGGGGAAGAACACTGAAGCTTTCTTT. The gene calls are TRBV13 and TRBJ1-1, with 7 bases identical to TRBD1. V gave up 5 bases and J gave up 1 base; unmatched junction bases: 7. This CDR3 comprises 15 residues. Germline V gives CDR1 PRHDT, CDR2 FYEKMQ (reference sequence). The complete variable domain, with remaining parts taken from reference TRBV13 and TRBJ1-1, reads AAGVIQSPRHLIKEKRETATLKCYPIPRHDTVYWYQQGPGQDPQFLISFYEKMQSDKGSIPDRFSAQQFSDYHSELNMSSLELGDSALYFCASSEEQGKNTEAFFGQGTRLTVV.

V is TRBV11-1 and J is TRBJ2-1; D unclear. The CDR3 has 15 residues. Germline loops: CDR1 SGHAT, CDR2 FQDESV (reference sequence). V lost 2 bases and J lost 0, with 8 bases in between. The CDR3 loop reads CASSLRPVSYNEQFF. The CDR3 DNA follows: TGTGCCAGCAGCTTACGCCCGGTCTCCTACAATGAGCAGTTCTTC.

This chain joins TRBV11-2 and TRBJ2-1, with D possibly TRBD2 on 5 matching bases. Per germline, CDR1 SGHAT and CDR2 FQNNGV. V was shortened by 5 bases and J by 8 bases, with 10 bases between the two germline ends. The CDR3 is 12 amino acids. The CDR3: CASSIPRDEQFF. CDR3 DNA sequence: TGTGCCAGCAGCATTCCGAGGGATGAGCAGTTCTTC.

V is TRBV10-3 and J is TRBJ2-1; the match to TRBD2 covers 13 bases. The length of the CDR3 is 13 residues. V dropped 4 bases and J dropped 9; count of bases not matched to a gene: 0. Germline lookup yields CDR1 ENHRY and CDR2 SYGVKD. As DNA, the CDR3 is TGTGCCATCAGTGGGACTAGCGGGAGTGAGCAGTTCTTC. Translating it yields CAISGTSGSEQFF.

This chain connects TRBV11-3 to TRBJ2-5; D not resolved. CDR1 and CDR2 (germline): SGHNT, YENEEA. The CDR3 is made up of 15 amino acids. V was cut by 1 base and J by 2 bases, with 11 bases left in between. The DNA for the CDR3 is TGTGCCAGCAGCTTAGTTATCTTGCGTCAAGAGACCCAGTACTTC. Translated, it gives CASSLVILRQETQYF.

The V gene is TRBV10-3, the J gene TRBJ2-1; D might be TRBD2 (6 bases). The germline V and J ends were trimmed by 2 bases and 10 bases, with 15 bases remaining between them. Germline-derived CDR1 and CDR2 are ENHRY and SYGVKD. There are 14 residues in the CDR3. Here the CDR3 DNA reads TGTGCCATCAGTGAGGGGCTCCTAGCGTTCGAGCAGTTCTTC. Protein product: CAISEGLLAFEQFF.

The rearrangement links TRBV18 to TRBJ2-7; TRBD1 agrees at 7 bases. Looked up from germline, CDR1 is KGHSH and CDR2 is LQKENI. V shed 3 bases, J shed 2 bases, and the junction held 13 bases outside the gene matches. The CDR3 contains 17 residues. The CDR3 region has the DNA TGTGCCAGCTCACCTTTCCCGACAGGGCTCTCCACCTACGAGCAGTACTTC. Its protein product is CASSPFPTGLSTYEQYF.